The 7 T cell receptor beta chains in this list originate from one sample, sequenced in a study of T cells after yellow fever vaccination (dated by TCRdb to about 2019). Library method: 5' RACE. Sequenced using an Illumina NovaSeq 6000. TCRdb's own reprocessing of the public reads used fastp at Q25 and MiXCR and kept productive beta chains. For every CDR3 protein sequence, its rows merge into one entry that carries the most common genes and DNA. The sample table shows approximately 160,000 distinct CDR3 sequences, and roughly 8.8% are seen once. Together, the top ten hold around 33% of the sample. What the treatment or condition label conveys for this sample: live attenuated yellow fever vaccine strain. Sequencing used CD8+ T cells sorted from PBMCs, obtained 45 days after the yellow fever booster vaccination. All receptors derive from a man aged 18-30 years who received the YFV17D yellow fever vaccine.

The V call is TRBV7-9, the J call TRBJ1-5; D is undetermined. CDR1 is SEHNR, CDR2 FQNEAQ, per germline (reference sequence). The CDR3 is made up of 13 amino acids. Trimming removed 3 bases at V and 2 bases at J, with 5 bases between. Here the CDR3 DNA reads TGTGCCAGCAGCTTCGCAGGCAATCAGCCCCAGCATTTT. Translating it yields CASSFAGNQPQHF.

The rearrangement uses TRBV7-9 and TRBJ2-7; possible D gene TRBD1, 5 bases. V was trimmed by 2 bases and J by 2 bases, leaving 10 bases between them. The CDR3 length is 14 residues. Germline V CDR1 and CDR2: SEHNR, FQNEAQ (reference sequence). CDR3 loop: CASSLPRETYEQYF. The CDR3 nucleotides read TGTGCCAGCAGCTTACCCAGGGAAACCTACGAGCAGTACTTC.

This clonotype was picked up many times. The rearrangement joins TRBV7-9 to TRBJ2-3; TRBD2 aligns across 7 bases. Germline values: CDR1 SEHNR, CDR2 FQNEAQ (reference sequence). After removal of 4 bases from V and 5 bases from J, the junction contained 6 bases not matched to a gene. This CDR3 spans 14 amino acids. CDR3: CASSSGGRGDTQYF. In DNA form, the CDR3 reads TGTGCCAGCAGCTCCGGGGGGAGAGGAGATACGCAGTATTTT.

The chain combines TRBV27 with TRBJ2-7; 8 nucleotides match TRBD1. This CDR3 is built from 15 residues. After removal of 0 bases from V and 5 bases from J, the junction contained 6 bases not matched to a gene. The germline V gene encodes CDR1 MNHEY and CDR2 SMNVEV (reference sequence). Here the CDR3 reads CASSLSAGGPDEQYF. In DNA form, the CDR3 reads TGTGCCAGCAGTTTATCGGCAGGGGGCCCCGACGAGCAGTACTTC.

In its sample, this clonotype was seen many times. This chain uses TRBV7-2 with TRBJ2-5; 7 bases are shared with TRBD1. The CDR3 has 16 amino acids. With 4 bases clipped from V and 0 bases from J, the junction kept 8 bases outside the gene matches. The germline V gene has CDR1 SGHTA and CDR2 FQGNSA. CDR3 in amino acids: CASSSDRVWYQETQYF. CDR3 coding DNA: TGTGCCAGCAGCTCAGACAGGGTGTGGTACCAAGAGACCCAGTACTTC.

Turning to this clonotype: A read error may account for a junction end that differs from germline. The V call is TRBV20-1, the J call TRBJ2-4, with D tentatively TRBD1 (7 bases). The CDR3 totals 15 residues. Per the germline V gene, CDR1 is DFQATT and CDR2 is SNEGSKA (reference sequence). The CDR3 here is CSARPRDTGRGALEF. DNA for the CDR3: TGCAGTGCTAGGCCCAGGGATACAGGCAGGGGGGCCCTTGAATTC.

The chain has TRBV7-2 and TRBJ2-7; TRBD2 aligns across 9 bases. This CDR3 spans 17 amino acids. Germline V gene sequence: CDR1 SGHTA, CDR2 FQGNSA. J gave up 1 base and V 5 bases, and 12 bases lay outside the gene matches. DNA for the CDR3: TGTGCCAGCAGCCTTACTAGCGGGCTCAACCCATCCTACGAGCAGTACTTC. Encoded protein: CASSLTSGLNPSYEQYF.